The 20 T cell receptor beta chains in this list originate from one sample, sequenced in a study of cytomegalovirus exposure and HLA in healthy donors. PCR primers comprised 60 Vbeta and 13 Jbeta primers. The assay was immunoSEQ multiplex PCR, and TCRdb's table has in-frame clones only and misses some. The sample yields fewer than 150,000 clones, less than 85% seen once. Sample: PBMCs. These receptors all stem from a man aged 40-55 years in good health and CMV-seropositive.

The genes are TRBV4-1 and TRBJ2-7; 13 nucleotides agree with TRBD2. V shed 4 bases, J shed 3 bases, and the junction held 9 bases outside the gene matches. This CDR3 contains 17 residues. Looked up from germline, CDR1 is MGHRA and CDR2 is YSYEKL. The CDR3 sequence is CASSPGLAGTEVYEQYF. The CDR3 DNA sequence: TGCGCCAGCAGCCCGGGACTAGCGGGAACCGAGGTCTACGAGCAGTACTTC.

A single count supports this clone. The chain carries TRBV7-6 and TRBJ2-5, with TRBD2 as a possible D gene (5 bases). This CDR3 comprises 15 residues. The V and J ends lost 5 bases and 4 bases respectively, with 17 bases between them. Germline V gives CDR1 SGHVS, CDR2 FNYEAQ. The CDR3: CASSPRTRGIETQYF. The CDR3 DNA is TGTGCCAGCAGCCCCCGGACCCGGGGAATAGAGACCCAGTACTTC.

This clone was observed a single time. The V gene is TRBV11-3, the J gene TRBJ1-1; 7 bases are a match to TRBD1. The CDR3 loop spans 16 amino acids. V lost 4 bases, J lost 7 bases, and 15 bases stayed unmatched. Germline CDR1 reads SGHNT; CDR2 reads YENEEA. CDR3 residues: CASSSGDSGLNGEAFF. CDR3 nucleotides: TGTGCCAGCAGCTCCGGGGACAGCGGACTAAACGGTGAAGCTTTCTTT.

The DNA for the CDR3 is TGTGCCAGCAGCTCGTTATCGGGCGGTGGGGGCGATACGCAGTATTTT. Amino acids: CASSSLSGGGGDTQYF. J is TRBJ2-3 and V is TRBV11-3, with D perhaps matching TRBD1 (6 bases). The germline gives CDR1 SGHNT, CDR2 YENEEA. CDR3 length equals 16 residues. With 4 bases removed from V and 6 bases from J, the gap between germline ends came to 20 bases.

This sequence joins TRBV29-1 and TRBJ1-2; 9 positions agree with TRBD1. The CDR3 has 17 amino acids. With V trimmed by 4 bases and J by 4 bases, 16 bases remained unmatched. Germline V gene data show CDR1 as SQVTM and CDR2 as ANQGSEA. CDR3 protein: CSVVDPGTGPVIYGYTF. CDR3 DNA sequence: TGCAGCGTTGTAGATCCCGGGACAGGGCCTGTAATCTATGGCTACACCTTC. The whole variable domain, remainder taken from reference TRBV29-1 and TRBJ1-2, is SAVISQKPSRDICQRGTSLTIQCQVDSQVTMMFWYRQQPGQSLTLIATANQGSEATYESGFVIDKFPISRPNLTFSTLTVSNMSPEDSSIYLCSVVDPGTGPVIYGYTFGSGTRLTVV.

This clone was observed a single time. This chain uses TRBV18 with TRBJ2-5; D possibly corresponds to TRBD2 (5 bases). The CDR3 runs to 14 residues. Looked up from germline, CDR1 is KGHSH and CDR2 is LQKENI. The V end was cut by 3 bases, the J end by 5 bases, with 13 bases between. The CDR3 region is CASSPRQRGETQYF. DNA for the CDR3: TGTGCCAGCTCACCTCGTCAGCGCGGGGAGACCCAGTACTTC.

This chain's CDR3 is CASSVEGNYGYTF. CDR3 DNA sequence: TGTGCCAGCAGCGTAGAGGGGAACTATGGCTACACCTTC. This chain connects TRBV9 to TRBJ1-2; possible D gene TRBD1, 5 bases. Trimming took off 0 bases at V and 2 bases at J, with 5 bases between the two ends. CDR1 SGDLS and CDR2 YYNGEE come from the germline V gene. This CDR3 has 13 amino acids.

The chain joins TRBV10-3 to TRBJ2-1; 10 bases match TRBD2. The CDR3 has 17 amino acids. The germline gives CDR1 ENHRY, CDR2 SYGVKD. V lost 3 bases to trimming and J lost 7 bases; unmatched junction nucleotides: 12. CDR3 in DNA: TGTGCCATCAGTGACCCTAGCGGGAGCGTCGTTCGGAATGAGCAGTTCTTC. Amino acid sequence: CAISDPSGSVVRNEQFF.

The J gene is TRBJ1-4, the V gene TRBV5-1; D remains unclear. Germline V gene lookup returns CDR1 SGHRS and CDR2 YFSETQ. V was pared by 2 bases and J by 7 bases, with 9 bases between. The CDR3 is 13 amino acids. CDR3 sequence: CASSFEEGEKLFF. In DNA form, the CDR3 reads TGCGCCAGCAGCTTCGAGGAGGGTGAAAAACTGTTTTTT.

The chain joins TRBV6-6 to TRBJ1-1, with D hard to call. Germline V gene sequence: CDR1 MNHNY, CDR2 SVGAGI (reference sequence). The V end lost 11 bases, the J end lost 0 bases, and 10 bases lay between the germline ends. The CDR3 sequence is 12 residues long. The CDR3 coding sequence is TGTGCCGTCGGGTCCCTGAACACTGAAGCTTTCTTT. It yields the protein CAVGSLNTEAFF.

The CDR3 spells CASSDPGETQYF. CDR3 DNA: TGTGCCAGTAGCGACCCGGGGGAGACCCAGTACTTC. This sequence joins TRBV19 and TRBJ2-5; a possible D gene is TRBD2 (5 bases). The CDR3 runs to 12 residues. Germline loops: CDR1 LNHDA, CDR2 SQIVND (reference sequence). Trimming stripped 6 bases from V and 5 bases from J, with 10 bases between.

This clone came up a few times. The chain combines TRBV21-1 with TRBJ1-2; the table names TRBD1, a call not compared with the DNA. TRBV21-1 is recorded as a pseudogene. The CDR3 extends over 16 amino acids. The CDR3 nucleotides read TGTGCCAGCAGCAAAGTAACGAGTCAGGGTGATTATGGCTACACCTTC. Residues: CASSKVTSQGDYGYTF.

The chain has TRBV5-4 and TRBJ1-4; 7 bases are a match to TRBD1. The V gene end was trimmed by 5 bases and the J gene end by 5 bases; junction bases not matched to a gene: 6. This CDR3 has 14 residues. CDR1 is SGHNT, CDR2 YYREEE, per germline (reference sequence). The CDR3 nucleotides read TGTGCCAGCAGTCGGGACAGCCAAAATGAAAAACTGTTTTTT. Translated: CASSRDSQNEKLFF.

The V call is TRBV5-5, the J call TRBJ2-1, with 8 bases lining up with TRBD2. Germline assignment: CDR1 SGHKS and CDR2 YYEKEE (reference sequence). The CDR3 is 15 amino acids. Losses at the gene ends were 0 bases for V and 10 bases for J; bases not matched to a gene: 9. The DNA of the CDR3 is TGTGCCAGCAGCTTGGGGGGAGGGACTAGAGGCGAGCAGTTCTTC. This sequence encodes CASSLGGGTRGEQFF.

This chain uses TRBV30 with TRBJ2-7, with 10 nucleotides matching TRBD2. Germline values: CDR1 GTSNPN, CDR2 SVGIG (reference sequence). The CDR3 loop spans 16 amino acids. Trimming cost V 0 bases and J 1 base; bases outside gene matches: 6. The DNA for the CDR3 is TGTGCCTGGAGTGTACCTAGCGGGAGTCTGTCCTACGAGCAGTACTTC. Protein product: CAWSVPSGSLSYEQYF. The whole variable domain, remainder taken from reference TRBV30 and TRBJ2-7, is SQTIHQWPATLVQPVGSPLSLECTVEGTSNPNLYWYRQAAGRGLQLLFYSVGIGQISSEVPQNLSASRPQDRQFILSSKKLLLSDSGFYLCAWSVPSGSLSYEQYFGPGTRLTVT.

The rearrangement links TRBV5-8 to TRBJ1-2; the D gene is possibly TRBD1 (6 bases). V dropped 5 bases and J dropped 3 bases, with 14 bases sitting between them. The CDR3 length is 14 residues. Germline lookup yields CDR1 SGHTS and CDR2 YDEGEE. In nucleotides, the CDR3 is TGTGCCAGCAGGCCCTGGGGGCCCCACTATGGCTACACCTTC. Translating gives CASRPWGPHYGYTF.

V gene TRBV5-6 combines with J gene TRBJ2-5; the match to TRBD2 covers 7 bases. Looked up from germline, CDR1 is SGHDT and CDR2 is YYEEEE. V trimming: 4 bases; J trimming: 5 bases; junction bases outside the gene matches: 11. The CDR3 loop spans 15 amino acids. CDR3 sequence reads: CASSGLTGGTETQYF. Written as DNA, the CDR3 is TGTGCCAGCAGCGGCCTCACGGGGGGAACCGAGACCCAGTACTTC.

The chain combines TRBV29-1 with TRBJ2-1; TRBD2 aligns across 9 bases. The CDR3 is 17 residues long. The germline V gene encodes CDR1 SQVTM and CDR2 ANQGSEA. The V segment lost 1 base and the J segment 8 bases; nucleotides outside the gene matches: 15. Here the CDR3 reads CSVEGRVIAGEDDEQFF. DNA of the CDR3: TGCAGCGTTGAAGGTCGAGTGATAGCGGGAGAAGACGATGAGCAGTTCTTC.

J is TRBJ1-4 and V is TRBV6-1; TRBD1 agrees at 10 bases. CDR3 length: 13 residues. Trimming at V came to 5 bases and at J to 8 bases, leaving 2 bases not matched to a gene. Germline CDR1 MNHNS, CDR2 SASEGT. This CDR3 reads CASSRDRGEKLFF. The CDR3 DNA reads TGTGCCAGCAGTAGGGACAGGGGCGAAAAACTGTTTTTT.

The chain links TRBV7-9 to TRBJ2-1; tentative D call: TRBD2 (6 bases). The V and J ends lost 5 bases and 5 bases respectively, with 22 bases between them. The germline CDR1 and CDR2 sequences are SEHNR and FQNEAQ (reference sequence). The CDR3 contains 17 residues. CDR3 DNA: TGTGCCAGCAGCCTCGACCTGGGACTCAGCTTTAACAATGAGCAGTTCTTC. Translated, it gives CASSLDLGLSFNNEQFF.